This TCR beta chain was documented in a study of CD8 T cells in ankylosing spondylitis. Study-level points and caveats: Made up of eight highly homologous variants, a TCR beta motif appeared characteristic of ankylosing spondylitis blood. Significantly higher representation of disease-linked clones was reported for matched ankylosing spondylitis synovial fluid. Some of the motif variants had earlier been found in reactive arthritis patients' fluid and blood.

It was by quantitative 5'-RACE with molecular barcodes that TCR beta libraries were made. MiXCR, applied by TCRdb to the 5' RACE reads, yields one record per CDR3 protein. The table shows about 250,000 distinct CDR3 sequences, with roughly a tenth occurring only once. This clonotype was recorded many times. What it recognizes is unknown. The sample taken for sequencing was blood, either unsorted or a sorted T cell fraction (not recorded which). The sequence was obtained from a male donor with ankylosing spondylitis or in good health (not recorded which).

The CDR3, as DNA: TGCAGTGCTACCATGGGGTCCGTCGGGGAGCTGTTTTTT. The encoded protein is CSATMGSVGELFF. V gene TRBV20-1 combines with J gene TRBJ2-2; the D is unclear. Germline V gene sequence: CDR1 DFQATT, CDR2 SNEGSKA (reference sequence). The CDR3 is 13 residues long. With 4 bases removed from V and 7 bases from J, the gap between germline ends came to 13 bases.